This TCR beta chain was recovered during a study of technical replicates of blood from several donors. Some clones are missing from TCRdb's copy, which holds only in-frame ones; the method was immunoSEQ multiplex PCR. This repertoire shows more than 10,000 clones, 75% to 85% found once; its top ten account for more than 10%. V lost 5 bases and J lost 4; bases outside the gene matches: 24. The germline gives CDR1 LNHNV, CDR2 YYDKDF (reference sequence). This CDR3 is 20 amino acids long. This TCR derives from a human donor in good health. This sequence joins TRBV15 and TRBJ2-7; 9 positions agree with TRBD2. Sequencing input: PBMCs. CDR3 DNA sequence: TGTGCCACCAGCCGATTCTCGACGCTCCTAGCGGGACCAGGATGGTACGAGCAGTACTTC. It encodes CATSRFSTLLAGPGWYEQYF.